These 32 T cell receptor beta chains came from one sample sequenced in a study of post-analysis software for immune sequencing data. These receptors lack a known antigen. Presence of unique molecular identifiers characterized the TCR beta cDNA libraries. TCRdb recomputed calls from the PCR reads with MiXCR, one row per CDR3 protein. This sample yields about 210,000 distinct CDR3 sequences, of which approximately 28% are seen a single time; more than 3% belongs to the top ten. Study outcomes and limitations: TRBV5-6, TRBV5-1 and TRBV20-1 belonged to a set of about five TRBV segments that were more frequent in patients than controls.

Sequenced material: blood. These receptors were taken from a girl aged 2-17 years with multiple sclerosis.

The chain couples TRBV7-2 to TRBJ2-1, with D unresolved. V was cut by 4 bases and J by 4 bases, with 17 bases left in between. This CDR3 comprises 16 residues. Germline V gives CDR1 SGHTA, CDR2 FQGNSA. The CDR3 reads CASSYDLVVIYNEQFF. CDR3 sequence (DNA): TGTGCCAGCAGCTACGACTTAGTGGTTATTTACAATGAGCAGTTCTTC.

This clonotype was recorded a few times. The rearrangement uses TRBV7-8 and TRBJ1-5; 7 positions match TRBD1. V lost 6 bases, J lost 2 bases, and 7 bases stayed unmatched. This CDR3 has 15 residues. Per the germline V gene, CDR1 is SGHVS and CDR2 is FQNEAQ. The CDR3 DNA reads TGTGCCAGCAGACCGCCGGGGACAGGCAATCAGCCCCAGCATTTT. The encoded protein is CASRPPGTGNQPQHF.

About this clonotype itself: A much larger clone differs by one base, so this may be a read error. The chain recombines TRBV7-9 with TRBJ2-1; tentative D call: TRBD2 (7 bases). The CDR3 runs 14 residues. Germline V CDR1 and CDR2: SEHNR, FQNEAQ (reference sequence). CDR3 in DNA: TGTGCCGGCAGCCAAGCGTTGGGGGGGCGGGAGCAGTTCTTC. Residues: CAGSQALGGREQFF.

Many counts were recorded for this clonotype. The CDR3 protein is CASSRDRVEEQYF. CDR3 DNA sequence: TGCGCCAGCAGTCGGGACAGGGTTGAAGAGCAGTACTTC. This sequence joins TRBV10-2 and TRBJ2-7; the match to TRBD1 covers 9 bases. CDR1 is WSHSY, CDR2 SAAADI, per germline. The CDR3 spans 13 residues. After removal of 5 bases from V and 7 bases from J, the junction contained 6 bases not matched to a gene.

This clonotype was found many times. The chain joins TRBV28 to TRBJ2-7; possible D gene TRBD1, 7 bases. Germline V gives CDR1 MDHEN, CDR2 SYDVKM. The CDR3 covers 14 residues. With 8 bases removed from V and 6 bases from J, the gap between germline ends came to 20 bases. This chain's CDR3 is CASRLRDRLGEQYF. The CDR3 DNA reads as TGTGCCAGCCGCCTAAGGGACAGACTAGGCGAGCAGTACTTC.

In this sample, this clonotype turned up many times. The CDR3 spells CASNPGLARDEQFF. CDR3 nucleotide sequence: TGTGCCAGCAACCCGGGACTAGCGAGGGATGAGCAGTTCTTC. The V and J genes are TRBV28 and TRBJ2-1; 10 bases fit TRBD2. V shed 7 bases and J 8 bases; nucleotides not matched to a gene: 8. The CDR3 consists of 14 residues. Germline-derived CDR1 and CDR2 are MDHEN and SYDVKM.

In this sample, this clonotype turned up a few times. Written as DNA, the CDR3 is TGTGCCAGCAGTCAAGTGGAGGGGCGTACGGCGAACGAGCAGTACTTC. It is translated as CASSQVEGRTANEQYF. This chain links TRBV6-1 with TRBJ2-7, with TRBD2 as a possible D gene (6 bases). The germline gives CDR1 MNHNS, CDR2 SASEGT. The CDR3 has 16 amino acids. Trimming removed 5 bases from V and 5 bases from J, with 22 bases in between.

The table lists this clonotype with a few counts. The genes are TRBV14 and TRBJ1-2; the D gene is possibly TRBD1 (6 bases). Germline V CDR1 and CDR2: SGHDN, FVKESK. The CDR3 is 12 amino acids. With 6 bases removed from V and 6 bases from J, the gap between germline ends came to 11 bases. The CDR3 here is CASRGQLDGYTF. In nucleotides, the CDR3 is TGTGCCAGCAGAGGACAGCTAGATGGCTACACCTTC.

A few counts support this clonotype. The genes are TRBV15 and TRBJ1-1; D remains ambiguous. The V gene's germline CDR1 is LNHNV and CDR2 YYDKDF (reference sequence). V dropped 1 base and J dropped 1 base, with 7 bases sitting between them. CDR3 length equals 14 residues. For the CDR3, the DNA is TGTGCCACCAGCAGAGTGAGACAGAACACTGAAGCTTTCTTT. Its protein product is CATSRVRQNTEAFF.

This clonotype was detected once. V usage is TRBV20-1 and J usage is TRBJ2-7; weak D call: TRBD1 (6 bases). Trimming left V 2 bases short and J 1 base short, with 9 bases between. This CDR3 spans 13 amino acids. Per germline, CDR1 DFQATT and CDR2 SNEGSKA (reference sequence). CDR3 DNA: TGCAGTGCTAGACCAGGACAGTCCTACGAGCAGTACTTC. Translated, it gives CSARPGQSYEQYF.

This clonotype was counted many times. V gene TRBV5-1 combines with J gene TRBJ2-7, with 7 bases fitting TRBD2. The germline V gene encodes CDR1 SGHRS and CDR2 YFSETQ. J lost 8 bases, V lost 3 bases, and 11 bases had no gene match. The CDR3 contains 14 residues. The CDR3 loop reads CASSSGTQGGKQYF. For the CDR3, the DNA is TGCGCCAGCAGCTCCGGGACGCAGGGAGGGAAGCAGTACTTC.

About this clonotype: One end of the junction varies from germline; a read error may be responsible. This rearrangement joins TRBV15 to TRBJ2-1; D uncertain. Germline V gene lookup returns CDR1 LNHNV and CDR2 YYDKDF (reference sequence). The CDR3 runs to 16 residues. The CDR3 coding sequence is TGTGCCACCAACAGAGTTAACGGAAAAGGAACCTACGAGCAGTTCTTC. It specifies CATNRVNGKGTYEQFF.

There are many counts of this clonotype. The rearrangement joins TRBV7-9 to TRBJ2-5, with TRBD1 as a possible D gene (5 bases). Trimming pared 11 bases from V and 5 bases from J, leaving 15 bases between. Germline CDR1 and CDR2: SEHNR and FQNEAQ (reference sequence). The CDR3 contains 12 residues. In DNA, the CDR3 is TGTGCCGTGATGCCAGGGTTCGAGACCCAGTACTTC. Encoded protein: CAVMPGFETQYF. Variable domain in full (rest from reference TRBV7-9 and TRBJ2-5): DTGVSQNPRHKITKRGQNVTFRCDPISEHNRLYWYRQTLGQGPEFLTYFQNEAQLEKSRLLSDRFSAERPKGSFSTLEIQRTEQGDSAMYLCAVMPGFETQYFGPGTRLLVL.

This chain links TRBV30 with TRBJ1-4; D is perhaps TRBD1 (5 bases). V shed 3 bases and J shed 1 base, with 9 bases lying between them. Per the germline V gene, CDR1 is GTSNPN and CDR2 is SVGIG (reference sequence). The CDR3 totals 14 residues. The CDR3 DNA reads TGTGCCTGGAGCCTAGGGGTAACTAATGAAAAACTGTTTTTT. It codes for CAWSLGVTNEKLFF.

This chain joins TRBV20-1 and TRBJ2-1, with TRBD1 as a possible D gene (6 bases). V was cut by 0 bases and J by 8 bases, with 23 bases left in between. There are 17 residues in the CDR3. CDR1 and CDR2 (germline): DFQATT, SNEGSKA (reference sequence). The CDR3 is CSARDLGVADRRDEQFF. CDR3 coding DNA: TGCAGTGCTAGAGATCTCGGGGTAGCAGACAGGCGGGATGAGCAGTTCTTC.

This clonotype was counted many times. The V gene is TRBV15, the J gene TRBJ1-2; D not certain. V lost 3 bases and J lost 4, with 12 bases in between. CDR1 and CDR2 from the germline V gene are LNHNV and YYDKDF (reference sequence). There are 14 residues in the CDR3. DNA of the CDR3: TGTGCCACCAGCAGGACAAAGGCGGGCTATGGCTACACCTTC. The encoded protein is CATSRTKAGYGYTF.

This clonotype was picked up many times. V is TRBV5-1 and J is TRBJ2-3; 14 bases are a match to TRBD2. V lost 4 bases to trimming and J lost 4 bases; unmatched junction nucleotides: 5. This CDR3 spans 16 amino acids. From germline, CDR1 is SGHRS and CDR2 YFSETQ. CDR3 DNA: TGCGCCAGCAGCCCGGGACTAGCGGGAGTGGCAGATACGCAGTATTTT. This encodes CASSPGLAGVADTQYF.

With regard to this clonotype: A much larger clone lies a single base off, so this may be a read error. The chain recombines TRBV12-3 or TRBV12-4 with TRBJ1-2; D is unresolved. The CDR3 totals 14 residues. CDR3 residues: CANSPGLTNYGYTF. In nucleotides, the CDR3 is TGTGCCAACAGTCCAGGACTGACTAACTATGGCTACACCTTC.

This clonotype was found many times. V usage is TRBV5-6 and J usage is TRBJ2-1; D tentatively reads TRBD1 or TRBD2 (5 bases each). With 2 bases removed from V and 3 bases from J, the gap between germline ends came to 21 bases. CDR3 length: 18 amino acids. Per germline, CDR1 SGHDT and CDR2 YYEEEE. The CDR3 DNA is TGTGCCAGCAGCTTTCGGTCTGGGACCCCCTCTCTCTACAATGAGCAGTTCTTC. Amino acids: CASSFRSGTPSLYNEQFF.

The chain recombines TRBV19 with TRBJ2-5; possibly TRBD1 or TRBD2 for D (5 bases each). Germline V gene lookup returns CDR1 LNHDA and CDR2 SQIVND (reference sequence). The CDR3 has 11 amino acids. The V gene lost 10 bases and the J gene lost 11 bases, with 17 bases spanning the gap. The CDR3 reads CATQWQGEQYF. As DNA, the CDR3 is TGTGCCACCCAGTGGCAGGGAGAGCAGTACTTC.

This clonotype was counted at least ten times. The rearrangement uses TRBV7-8 and TRBJ2-1; 11 bases fit TRBD2. With 3 bases clipped from V and 4 bases from J, the junction kept 5 bases outside the gene matches. Per germline, CDR1 SGHVS and CDR2 FQNEAQ. The CDR3 totals 16 residues. The CDR3 sequence is CASSFFSGGGYNEQFF. In nucleotides, the CDR3 is TGTGCCAGCAGCTTTTTTAGCGGGGGGGGATACAATGAGCAGTTCTTC.

This clonotype came up once. A read error may be the cause here, since a much bigger clone is one base away. The DNA of the CDR3 is TGTGCCAGCAGCCCACTAGCGGGGGACTCCTCCGAGCAGTACTTC. Protein sequence: CASSPLAGDSSEQYF. The chain carries TRBV3-1 and TRBJ2-4; TRBD2 matches 11 bases. The end of the DNA aligns better with TRBJ2-7, so the J call may be wrong. The CDR3 totals 15 residues. CDR1 and CDR2 from the germline V gene are LGHDT and YNNKEL (reference sequence).

This clonotype was observed a few times. The chain has TRBV20-1 and TRBJ2-2, with TRBD1 matching 7 bases. This CDR3 is built from 14 residues. From germline, CDR1 is DFQATT and CDR2 SNEGSKA (reference sequence). Trimming cost V 3 bases and J 6 bases; bases outside gene matches: 7. The CDR3 protein is CSASKVTGPGELFF. CDR3 nucleotide sequence: TGCAGTGCTAGTAAGGTGACAGGGCCCGGGGAGCTGTTTTTT.

This clonotype was seen a few times. The chain uses TRBV7-6 and TRBJ1-4; the D is unclear. Trimming removed 1 base at V and 4 bases at J, with 4 bases between. Per the germline V gene, CDR1 is SGHVS and CDR2 is FNYEAQ. This CDR3 spans 13 amino acids. CDR3 sequence: CASSLGINEKLFF. For the CDR3, the DNA is TGTGCCAGCAGCTTAGGGATTAATGAAAAACTGTTTTTT.

This clonotype has just a few counts. This rearrangement joins TRBV12-3 or TRBV12-4 to TRBJ2-1; TRBD2 matches 8 bases. This CDR3 is 15 amino acids long. V gave up 6 bases and J gave up 2 bases; unmatched junction bases: 6. The CDR3 loop reads CASSHTGGAYNEQFF. DNA for the CDR3: TGTGCCAGCAGCCACACGGGGGGGGCCTACAATGAGCAGTTCTTC.

This clonotype was detected many times. The chain links TRBV15 to TRBJ1-2; 7 bases are shared with TRBD1. CDR1 and CDR2 from the germline V gene are LNHNV and YYDKDF (reference sequence). The CDR3 is 18 amino acids. V trimming: 3 bases; J trimming: 0 bases; junction bases outside the gene matches: 13. The CDR3 sequence is CATSSRAGGLLPNYGYTF. CDR3 DNA: TGTGCCACCAGCAGTAGAGCAGGGGGACTCCTCCCTAACTATGGCTACACCTTC.

This clonotype has ten or more counts. In DNA form, the CDR3 reads TGTGCCAGCAGCTTAAGCGGGGGCACTACAGATACGCAGTATTTT. Amino acid sequence: CASSLSGGTTDTQYF. The V gene is TRBV7-2, the J gene TRBJ2-3; 8 positions agree with TRBD2. J gave up 3 bases and V 2 bases, and 4 bases lay outside the gene matches. Germline CDR1 and CDR2: SGHTA and FQGNSA. The CDR3 is 15 residues long.

The chain carries TRBV3-1 and TRBJ1-1; the D is unclear. CDR3 size: 12 residues. The ends were cut back, 1 base at V and 8 bases at J, with 8 bases in the middle. Germline V gene lookup returns CDR1 LGHDT and CDR2 YNNKEL (reference sequence). CDR3: CASSQGWAEAFF. The CDR3 bases are TGTGCCAGCAGCCAAGGCTGGGCCGAAGCTTTCTTT.

The chain is built from TRBV20-1 and TRBJ1-1; D unclear. The CDR3 is 13 amino acids. Germline CDR1 and CDR2: DFQATT and SNEGSKA (reference sequence). V lost 6 bases and J 5 bases, leaving 16 bases between the germline ends. CDR3 protein: CSAPSGRVTEAFF. CDR3 in DNA: TGCAGTGCCCCCAGTGGGAGGGTAACTGAAGCTTTCTTT.

The chain employs TRBV11-2 and TRBJ2-1; 7 nucleotides agree with TRBD2. The germline V gene has CDR1 SGHAT and CDR2 FQNNGV. With V trimmed by 4 bases and J by 5 bases, 11 bases remained unmatched. This CDR3 has 16 residues. CDR3 residues: CASSSLTGTIHNEQFF. DNA of the CDR3: TGTGCCAGCAGCTCACTCACCGGGACTATCCACAATGAGCAGTTCTTC.

The sample holds many counts of this clonotype. The V gene is TRBV9, the J gene TRBJ2-6, with D maybe TRBD1 (5 bases). Germline V gene data show CDR1 as SGDLS and CDR2 as YYNGEE. Trimming shortened V by 4 bases and J by 0 bases, and 11 bases separated the two germline ends. The CDR3 runs 16 residues. The CDR3 bases are TGTGCCAGCAGCTCAGGGTTCAGCTCTGGGGCCAACGTCCTGACTTTC. Translated, it gives CASSSGFSSGANVLTF.

In this sample, this clonotype turned up many times. The chain has TRBV20-1 and TRBJ2-7, with D tentatively TRBD1 (6 bases). Trimming removed 3 bases from V and 3 bases from J, with 9 bases in between. Per the germline V gene, CDR1 is DFQATT and CDR2 is SNEGSKA (reference sequence). CDR3 length: 12 amino acids. Here the CDR3 DNA reads TGCAGTGCTAGGGACAGCAGCTACGAGCAGTACTTC. Translated: CSARDSSYEQYF.